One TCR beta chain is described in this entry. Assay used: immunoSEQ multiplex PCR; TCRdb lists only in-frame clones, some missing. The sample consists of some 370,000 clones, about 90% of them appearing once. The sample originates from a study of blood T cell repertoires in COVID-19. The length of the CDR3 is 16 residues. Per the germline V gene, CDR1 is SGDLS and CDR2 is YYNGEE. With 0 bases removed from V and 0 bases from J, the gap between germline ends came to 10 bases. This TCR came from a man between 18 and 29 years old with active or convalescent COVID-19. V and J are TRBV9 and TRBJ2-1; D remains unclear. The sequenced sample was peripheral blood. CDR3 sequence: CASSVGDSSSYNEQFF. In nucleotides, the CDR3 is TGTGCCAGCAGCGTAGGTGACTCGAGCTCCTACAATGAGCAGTTCTTC. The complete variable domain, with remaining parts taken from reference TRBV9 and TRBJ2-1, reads DSGVTQTPKHLITATGQRVTLRCSPRSGDLSVYWYQQSLDQGLQFLIQYYNGEERAKGNILERFSAQQFPDLHSELNLSSLELGDSALYFCASSVGDSSSYNEQFFGPGTRLTVL.